The table lists the clone carrying this T cell receptor (beta chain) with a few counts. What it binds is not known. These data are taken from a study of T-cell memory formation after mild COVID-19. General study points: Contracting clones localized mainly to CM and EM when CD4+ and mainly to EMRA when CD8+. There was no confirmation that second-wave clones peaking on day 37 were SARS-CoV-2 specific.

With constant-segment primers, 5'RACE yielded cDNA libraries of TCR alpha and TCR beta that carried sample barcodes and UMIs. TCRdb reanalysed the 5' RACE reads using MiXCR and keeps one entry per CDR3 protein. The sample carries more than 100,000 distinct CDR3 sequences, less than 6.5% recorded once. This CDR3 contains 12 residues. Looked up from germline, CDR1 is MNHEY and CDR2 is SVGEGT. V lost 5 bases and J lost 11, with 14 bases in between. Sequenced input: PBMCs or a T cell subset sorted from them (not recorded which). The sequence was collected from an adult woman who had mild COVID-19 (a few samples of this study predate the infection). Cell type and time point are not known. The chain combines TRBV6-2 or TRBV6-3 with TRBJ2-3; D gene uncertain. This CDR3 reads CASSTPTRRQYF. The CDR3 DNA is TGTGCCAGCAGTACGCCGACCCGTCGGCAGTATTTT.